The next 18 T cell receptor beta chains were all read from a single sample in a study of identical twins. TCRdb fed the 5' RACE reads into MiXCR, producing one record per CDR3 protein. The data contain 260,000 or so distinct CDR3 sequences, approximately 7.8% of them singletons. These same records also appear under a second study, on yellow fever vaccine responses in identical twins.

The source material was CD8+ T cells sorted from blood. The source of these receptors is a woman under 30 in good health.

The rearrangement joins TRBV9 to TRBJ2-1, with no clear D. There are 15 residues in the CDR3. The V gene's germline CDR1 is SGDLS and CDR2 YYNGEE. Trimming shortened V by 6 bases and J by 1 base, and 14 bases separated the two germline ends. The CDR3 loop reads CASKRGADSYNEQFF. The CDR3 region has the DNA TGTGCCAGCAAGCGCGGAGCCGATTCCTACAATGAGCAGTTCTTC.

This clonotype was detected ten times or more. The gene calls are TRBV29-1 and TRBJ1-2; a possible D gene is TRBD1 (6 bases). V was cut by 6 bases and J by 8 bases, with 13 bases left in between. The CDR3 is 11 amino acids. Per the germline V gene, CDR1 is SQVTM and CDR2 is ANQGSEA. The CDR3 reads CSVRGREGYTF. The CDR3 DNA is TGCAGCGTGCGGGGGCGGGAAGGCTACACCTTC.

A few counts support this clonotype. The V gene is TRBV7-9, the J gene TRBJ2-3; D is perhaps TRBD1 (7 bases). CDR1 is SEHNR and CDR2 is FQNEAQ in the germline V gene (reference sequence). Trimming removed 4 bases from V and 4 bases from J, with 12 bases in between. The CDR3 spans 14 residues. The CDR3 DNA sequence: TGTGCCAGCAGCTCCCAGGGGGGCCCAGATACGCAGTATTTT. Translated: CASSSQGGPDTQYF.

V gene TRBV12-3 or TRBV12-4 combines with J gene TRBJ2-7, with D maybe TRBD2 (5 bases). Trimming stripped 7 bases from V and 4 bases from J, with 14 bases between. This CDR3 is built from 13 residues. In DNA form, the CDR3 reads TGTGCCAGCATATTGAGGGTCCCATACGAGCAGTACTTC. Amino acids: CASILRVPYEQYF.

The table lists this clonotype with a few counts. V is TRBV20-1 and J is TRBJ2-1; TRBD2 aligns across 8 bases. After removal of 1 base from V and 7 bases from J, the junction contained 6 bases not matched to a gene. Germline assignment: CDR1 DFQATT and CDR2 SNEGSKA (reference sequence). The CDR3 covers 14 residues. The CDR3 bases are TGCAGTGCTAGAGCGGGACTAGAGGTGAATGAGCAGTTCTTC. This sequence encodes CSARAGLEVNEQFF.

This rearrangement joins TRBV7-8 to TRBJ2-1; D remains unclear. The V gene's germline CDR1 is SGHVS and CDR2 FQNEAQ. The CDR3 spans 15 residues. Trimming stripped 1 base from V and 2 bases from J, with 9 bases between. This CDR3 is CASSLGGTPYNEQFF. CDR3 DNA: TGTGCCAGCAGCTTAGGCGGAACCCCCTACAATGAGCAGTTCTTC. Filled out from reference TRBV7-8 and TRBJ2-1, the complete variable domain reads GAGVSQSPRYKVAKRGQDVALRCDPISGHVSLFWYQQALGQGPEFLTYFQNEAQLDKSGLPSDRFFAERPEGSVSTLKIQRTQQEDSAVYLCASSLGGTPYNEQFFGPGTRLTVL.

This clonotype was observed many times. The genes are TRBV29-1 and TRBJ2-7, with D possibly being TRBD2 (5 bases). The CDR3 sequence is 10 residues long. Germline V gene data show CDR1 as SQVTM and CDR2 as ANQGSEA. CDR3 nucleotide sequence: TGCAGAGTTCGGGACTACGAGCAGTACTTC. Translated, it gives CRVRDYEQYF.

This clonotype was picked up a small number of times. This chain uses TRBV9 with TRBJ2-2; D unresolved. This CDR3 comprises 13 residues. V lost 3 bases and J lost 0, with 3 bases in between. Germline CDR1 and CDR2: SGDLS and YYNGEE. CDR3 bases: TGTGCCAGCAGCGAGACGAACACCGGGGAGCTGTTTTTT. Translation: CASSETNTGELFF.

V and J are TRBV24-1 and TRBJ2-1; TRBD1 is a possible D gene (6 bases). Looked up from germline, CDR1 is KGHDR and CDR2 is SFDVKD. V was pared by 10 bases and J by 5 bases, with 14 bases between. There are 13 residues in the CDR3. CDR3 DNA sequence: TGTGCCACGGAGGACAGTTTTAACAATGAGCAGTTCTTC. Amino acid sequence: CATEDSFNNEQFF.

The CDR3 nucleotides read TGTGCCAGCAGCTTAGTCCCTCTGGGACTTGGTAATGAAAAACTGTTTTTT. This translates into CASSLVPLGLGNEKLFF. The rearrangement uses TRBV7-6 and TRBJ1-4, with a tentative D call TRBD1 (5 bases). The germline V gene has CDR1 SGHVS and CDR2 FNYEAQ. Trimming cost V 1 base and J 4 bases, with 16 bases left between them. This CDR3 is built from 17 residues.

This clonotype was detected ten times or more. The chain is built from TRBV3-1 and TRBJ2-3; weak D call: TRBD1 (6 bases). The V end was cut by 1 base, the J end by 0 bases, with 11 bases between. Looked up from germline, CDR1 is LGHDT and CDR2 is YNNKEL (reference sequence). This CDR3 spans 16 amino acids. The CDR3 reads CASSQVGHPSTDTQYF. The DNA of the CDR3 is TGTGCCAGCAGCCAAGTGGGACACCCTAGCACAGATACGCAGTATTTT.

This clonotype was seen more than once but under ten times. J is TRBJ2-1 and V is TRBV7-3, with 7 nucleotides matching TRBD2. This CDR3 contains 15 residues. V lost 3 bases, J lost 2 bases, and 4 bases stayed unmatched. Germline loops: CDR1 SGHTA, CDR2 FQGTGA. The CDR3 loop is CASSFASGPYNEQFF. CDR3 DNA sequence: TGTGCCAGCAGCTTCGCTAGCGGTCCCTACAATGAGCAGTTCTTC.

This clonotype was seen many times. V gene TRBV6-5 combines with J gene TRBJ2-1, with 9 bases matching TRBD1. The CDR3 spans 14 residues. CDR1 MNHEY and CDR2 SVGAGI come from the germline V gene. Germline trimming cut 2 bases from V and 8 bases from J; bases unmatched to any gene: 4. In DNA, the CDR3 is TGTGCCAGCAGTTACCATGGACAGGGGTATGAGCAGTTCTTC. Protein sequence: CASSYHGQGYEQFF.

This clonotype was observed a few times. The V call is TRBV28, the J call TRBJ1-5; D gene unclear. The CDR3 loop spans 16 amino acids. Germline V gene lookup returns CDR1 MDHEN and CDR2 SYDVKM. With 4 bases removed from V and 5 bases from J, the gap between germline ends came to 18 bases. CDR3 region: CASSSSEGLEYQPQHF. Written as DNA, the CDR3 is TGTGCCAGCAGTTCCTCAGAGGGCCTGGAATATCAGCCCCAGCATTTT.

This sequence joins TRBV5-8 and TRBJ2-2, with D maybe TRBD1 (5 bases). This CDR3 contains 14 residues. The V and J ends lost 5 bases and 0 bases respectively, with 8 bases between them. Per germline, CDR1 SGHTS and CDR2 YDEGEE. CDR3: CASRKTANTGELFF. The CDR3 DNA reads TGTGCCAGCAGGAAGACAGCGAACACCGGGGAGCTGTTTTTT.

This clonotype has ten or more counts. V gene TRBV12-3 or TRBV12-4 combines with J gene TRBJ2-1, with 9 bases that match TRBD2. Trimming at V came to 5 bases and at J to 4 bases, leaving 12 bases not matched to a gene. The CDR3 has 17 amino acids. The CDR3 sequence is CASSPQREVLSYNEQFF. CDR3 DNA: TGTGCCAGCAGTCCTCAGCGGGAGGTCCTTAGTTACAATGAGCAGTTCTTC.

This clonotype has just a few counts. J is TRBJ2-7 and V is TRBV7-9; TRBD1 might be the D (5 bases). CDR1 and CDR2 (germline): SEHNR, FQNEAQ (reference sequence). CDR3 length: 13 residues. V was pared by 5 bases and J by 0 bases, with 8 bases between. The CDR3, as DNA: TGTGCCAGCAGCGCTACAGGCTCCTACGAGCAGTACTTC. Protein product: CASSATGSYEQYF.

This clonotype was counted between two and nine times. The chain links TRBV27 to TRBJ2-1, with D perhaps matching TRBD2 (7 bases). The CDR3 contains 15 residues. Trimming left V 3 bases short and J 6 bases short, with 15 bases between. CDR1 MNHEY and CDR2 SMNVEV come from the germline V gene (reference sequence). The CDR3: CASSFSGGRGNEQFF. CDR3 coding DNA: TGTGCCAGCAGTTTTTCGGGGGGCCGAGGCAATGAGCAGTTCTTC.